This T cell receptor (beta chain) appears in the sequencing data of a study of cytomegalovirus exposure and HLA in healthy donors. About the research overall: Among approximately 390 genotyped donors, about 80% fell in the Caucasian-associated ancestry cluster.

The study ran its PCR with 60 Vbeta and 13 Jbeta primers. Profiling relied on immunoSEQ multiplex PCR, and the TCRdb table lists in-frame clones only, not all of them. The sample includes approximately 240,000 clones, roughly 79% of them seen just once. The CDR3 covers 14 residues. The germline V gene encodes CDR1 LGHNA and CDR2 YNFKEQ. V was shortened by 0 bases and J by 5 bases, with 10 bases between the two germline ends. Whole-study findings and limits: Immune exposure information available was restricted to CMV serostatus. One later analysis reportedly identified an Asian-associated ancestry cluster that showed fewer N-insertions than the roughly 600-donor mean. Data from an earlier analysis indicated that most TCR beta V segments were productive either about 90% or about 30% of the time.

This clone was observed a single time. Antigen specificity is unknown. The material sequenced was PBMCs. The TCR was taken from a woman in her 40s in good health and CMV-seronegative. The chain recombines TRBV4-2 with TRBJ1-2; the D is unclear. CDR3 region: CASSQEQAVYGYTF. In DNA, the CDR3 is TGTGCCAGCAGCCAAGAGCAGGCAGTTTATGGCTACACCTTC.